This TCR beta chain was obtained from a study of CD8+CD57+ T cells in acquired aplastic anemia (dated by TCRdb to the late 2010s). General notes on the study: DNA extracted from sorted CD4+ and CD8+ cells had a mean of around 3 ug, with a range of about 0.19 to 27.4 ug. Mean read counts for healthy donor samples were around 10 million for CD4+ cells and roughly 12 million for CD8+ cells.

The CDR3 numbers 13 residues from cysteine through phenylalanine. Of the read, only the CDR3 DNA is kept; its 39 bases are in frame from base 1. From the germline V gene (reference sequence), CDR1 is SEHNR and CDR2 is FQNEAQ. This clonotype was seen a handful of times. The target of this receptor is not known. Mismatch with germline at one junction end may stem from a read error. TCR beta VDJ combination and CDR3 sequence profiling used genomic DNA as the template. TCR repertoire sequencing was run on an Illumina HiSeq 2000. The published analysis was carried out like this. Repertoires were assessed using TRBV/TRBJ rearrangement plots, CDR3 size and DJ length profiles, and Simpson's diversity index. The immunodominant clone was defined as the most abundant DNA sequence in deep sequencing data. CDR3 amino acid sequences were screened for sharing across subjects and compared with published repertoires and the VDJdb database. TCRdb applied fastp at Q25 and MiXCR to the public reads, then kept only in-frame beta chains. Merged by CDR3 protein, the rows form single entries marked with the most common genes and DNA. The V and J calls and clone size are TCRdb's, not the authors'. A total of about 190,000 distinct CDR3 sequences appear in this sample, approximately 50% of them only once. Of the sample, roughly 15% is held by the ten largest clones.

Results the study describes overall, beyond this receptor: Although around 30 CD8+ CDR3 sequences were shared by patients and controls, these sequences appeared highly expressed in patients and within the immunodominant clones of patients. Patients and healthy controls showed no significant difference in CD8+ Simpson's diversity (P=0.060).

The study deep-sequenced TCR repertoires of sorted CD4+ and CD8+ blood T cells from severe aplastic anemia patients and healthy subjects. Ficoll-Paque density gradient centrifugation was used to isolate peripheral blood mononuclear cells. Before DNA extraction, CD4+ and CD8+ T cells were sorted with FACS or magnetic beads. The sequencing sample was made of sorted CD4+, CD8+, or CD8+CD57+ T cells (not recorded which) from PBMCs. The sequence derives from a human donor in good health, serving as a control. The chain is assembled from TRBV7-9 and TRBJ1-5; the D gene assignment is ambiguous. The CDR3 in this case is CASSLGPGQPQHF. The DNA reads TGTGCTAGCAGCTTAGGTCCGGGTCAGCCCCAGCATTTT.